These 20 T cell receptor beta chains share one sample of origin, sequenced in a study of T-cell memory formation after mild COVID-19. TCRdb redid the calling of the 5' RACE reads with MiXCR, one entry per CDR3 protein. The sample holds fewer than 700,000 distinct CDR3 sequences, roughly 18% seen once. Material: PBMCs or a T cell subset sorted from them (not recorded which). These receptors originate from an adult woman who had mild COVID-19 (a few samples of this study predate the infection). Cell type and time point are not known.

This clonotype was observed a handful of times. The genes are TRBV24-1 and TRBJ2-1, with 9 nucleotides matching TRBD1. The junction had 4 bases not matched to a gene; V was cut back by 3 bases and J by 8 bases. The CDR3 has 14 amino acids. Germline V CDR1 and CDR2: KGHDR, SFDVKD. The CDR3 bases are TGTGCCACCAGTGATCCGCGGACAGGGGATGAGCAGTTCTTC. It yields the protein CATSDPRTGDEQFF.

This clonotype was seen more than once but under ten times. This chain joins TRBV11-2 and TRBJ2-7; no reliable D call. Trimming pared 2 bases from V and 6 bases from J, leaving 8 bases between. The V gene's germline CDR1 is SGHAT and CDR2 FQNNGV. CDR3 size: 12 residues. In DNA, the CDR3 is TGTGCCAGCAGCTTACTGGTGGGCGAGCAGTACTTC. Translating it yields CASSLLVGEQYF.

This rearrangement joins TRBV12-3 or TRBV12-4 to TRBJ2-7; TRBD2 agrees at 8 bases. Trimming cost V 3 bases and J 2 bases; bases outside gene matches: 3. There are 14 residues in the CDR3. The CDR3 bases are TGTGCCAGCAGTTTTGCGGGAGGCACCTACGAGCAGTACTTC. Translating gives CASSFAGGTYEQYF.

This clonotype was seen more than once but under ten times. The J gene is TRBJ2-1, the V gene TRBV6-5; no clear D gene. V was shortened by 6 bases and J by 5 bases, with 11 bases between the two germline ends. CDR3 length: 13 amino acids. Germline loops: CDR1 MNHEY, CDR2 SVGAGI. The CDR3 sequence: CASRAGRDNEQFF. The DNA for the CDR3 is TGTGCCAGCAGGGCTGGTAGAGACAATGAGCAGTTCTTC.

This clonotype has only a few counts. The chain uses TRBV27 and TRBJ2-7; 8 bases map to TRBD1. CDR3 length equals 14 residues. Germline CDR1 and CDR2: MNHEY and SMNVEV (reference sequence). V lost 4 bases, J lost 2 bases, and 4 bases stayed unmatched. The CDR3, as DNA: TGTGCCAGCAGTTCGCTGGACAGGGCCTACGAGCAGTACTTC. It specifies CASSSLDRAYEQYF.

This chain uses TRBV7-2 with TRBJ1-4; no definite D call. This CDR3 is built from 13 residues. V was clipped by 2 bases and J by 8 bases, with 9 bases between them. Germline V gene data show CDR1 as SGHTA and CDR2 as FQGNSA. CDR3 nucleotide sequence: TGTGCCAGCAGCTTACAAGGGCGGGAAAAACTGTTTTTT. Translating it yields CASSLQGREKLFF.

This clonotype was counted ten times or more. The chain employs TRBV5-1 and TRBJ1-2; TRBD1 matches at 9 bases. This CDR3 region has 14 residues. With V trimmed by 0 bases and J by 3 bases, 0 bases remained unmatched. From germline, CDR1 is SGHRS and CDR2 YFSETQ. The CDR3 region has the DNA TGCGCCAGCAGCTTGGGGACAGGGGACTATGGCTACACCTTC. Amino acids: CASSLGTGDYGYTF.

In this sample, this clonotype turned up a few times. The CDR3: CASSPLGGAAQYF. The DNA for the CDR3 is TGTGCCAGCAGTCCTTTAGGGGGGGCAGCGCAGTATTTT. The rearrangement uses TRBV12-3 or TRBV12-4 and TRBJ2-3, with a weak D call TRBD2 (7 bases). The length of the CDR3 is 13 residues. Trimming removed 5 bases from V and 10 bases from J, with 16 bases in between.

The J gene is TRBJ2-5, the V gene TRBV6-2 or TRBV6-3, with D tentatively TRBD2 (6 bases). The CDR3 consists of 14 residues. Germline assignment: CDR1 MNHEY and CDR2 SVGEGT. V gave up 5 bases and J gave up 2 bases, with 12 bases separating them. In DNA, the CDR3 is TGTGCCAGCAGTGTGCTGGCGGGACAAGAGACCCAGTACTTC. It codes for CASSVLAGQETQYF.

The rearrangement joins TRBV20-1 to TRBJ2-3, with D uncertain. Germline V gene data show CDR1 as DFQATT and CDR2 as SNEGSKA (reference sequence). V was cut by 3 bases and J by 4 bases, with 8 bases left in between. The CDR3 totals 12 residues. The CDR3 loop is CSASWMSDTQYF. In DNA, the CDR3 is TGCAGTGCTAGCTGGATGTCAGATACGCAGTATTTT.

V usage is TRBV30 and J usage is TRBJ2-7; D uncertain. The CDR3 covers 9 residues. In germline, CDR1 is GTSNPN, CDR2 SVGIG (reference sequence). The V end lost 4 bases, the J end lost 3 bases, and 1 base lay between the germline ends. The CDR3, as DNA: TGTGCCTGGAACTACGAGCAGTACTTC. It encodes CAWNYEQYF.

The rearrangement joins TRBV20-1 to TRBJ2-4; D is possibly TRBD1 or TRBD2 (5 bases each). The V and J ends lost 0 bases and 4 bases respectively, with 13 bases between them. Germline-derived CDR1 and CDR2 are DFQATT and SNEGSKA (reference sequence). The CDR3 has 15 residues. DNA of the CDR3: TGCAGTGCTAGAGATGAAGGGACCCAAAAAAACATTCAGTACTTC. Protein: CSARDEGTQKNIQYF.

The V gene is TRBV5-1, the J gene TRBJ2-1; D remains unclear. Trimming removed 1 base at V and 3 bases at J, with 11 bases between. The CDR3 totals 15 residues. Germline CDR1 reads SGHRS; CDR2 reads YFSETQ. The CDR3 region has the DNA TGCGCCAGCAGCTTGCATCTGACGAACTACAATGAGCAGTTCTTC. Translating it yields CASSLHLTNYNEQFF.

CDR3 in amino acids: CASSLHPGRLPSYYGYTF. For the CDR3, the DNA is TGTGCCAGCAGTCTTCACCCGGGACGGCTACCTTCCTACTATGGCTACACCTTC. The V call is TRBV12-3 or TRBV12-4, the J call TRBJ1-2, with a weak D call TRBD1 (5 bases). The CDR3 covers 18 residues. Trimming removed 5 bases from V and 3 bases from J, with 25 bases in between.

The gene calls are TRBV24-1 and TRBJ1-6; 11 bases fit TRBD1. The CDR3 runs to 14 residues. The germline V gene encodes CDR1 KGHDR and CDR2 SFDVKD. Trimming removed 5 bases from V and 9 bases from J; junction bases left unmatched: 2. As DNA, the CDR3 is TGTGCCACCAGTGCAGGGACAGGGGGTTCACCCCTCCACTTT. Translating gives CATSAGTGGSPLHF.

This chain joins TRBV6-5 and TRBJ2-1, with D tentatively TRBD1 or TRBD2 (6 bases each). The germline CDR1 and CDR2 sequences are MNHEY and SVGAGI. There are 19 residues in the CDR3. With 6 bases removed from V and 2 bases from J, the gap between germline ends came to 26 bases. CDR3: CASRLAARGGRLAYNEQFF. The CDR3 nucleotides read TGTGCCAGCAGACTCGCCGCCAGGGGAGGAAGGCTAGCCTACAATGAGCAGTTCTTC.

The V gene is TRBV6-5, the J gene TRBJ2-1; 7 bases are a match to TRBD2. The length of the CDR3 is 16 residues. The junction had 8 bases not matched to a gene; V was cut back by 2 bases and J by 4 bases. The germline V gene encodes CDR1 MNHEY and CDR2 SVGAGI. The CDR3 DNA reads as TGTGCCAGCAGTTACCGCCTGGGCGGGGGTTACAATGAGCAGTTCTTC. It translates to CASSYRLGGGYNEQFF.

This rearrangement joins TRBV19 to TRBJ1-1; D gene uncertain. V lost 2 bases and J lost 4, with 8 bases in between. The CDR3 is 13 residues long. Germline V CDR1 and CDR2: LNHDA, SQIVND (reference sequence). This chain's CDR3 is CASSITVLTEAFF. CDR3 bases: TGTGCCAGTAGTATAACAGTCCTCACTGAAGCTTTCTTT. The variable domain in full, with the rest retrieved from reference TRBV19 and TRBJ1-1, is DGGITQSPKYLFRKEGQNVTLSCEQNLNHDAMYWYRQDPGQGLRLIYYSQIVNDFQKGDIAEGYSVSREKKESFPLTVTSAQKNPTAFYLCASSITVLTEAFFGQGTRLTVV.

This clonotype was recorded at least ten times. This chain links TRBV7-9 with TRBJ2-7, with D unresolved. Germline lookup yields CDR1 SEHNR and CDR2 FQNEAQ (reference sequence). The CDR3 loop spans 13 amino acids. V lost 5 bases to trimming and J lost 3 bases, with 11 bases between them. CDR3 DNA: TGTGCCAGCAGCCCAGACGGTCGCTACGAGCAGTACTTC. Translation gives CASSPDGRYEQYF.

The chain is built from TRBV29-1 and TRBJ2-5; no clear D. The germline CDR1 and CDR2 sequences are SQVTM and ANQGSEA. Trimming left V 4 bases short and J 1 base short, with 7 bases between. This CDR3 has 12 residues. The CDR3 DNA reads TGCAGCGTTGCTCGCGGCCAAGAGACCCAGTACTTC. Residues: CSVARGQETQYF.